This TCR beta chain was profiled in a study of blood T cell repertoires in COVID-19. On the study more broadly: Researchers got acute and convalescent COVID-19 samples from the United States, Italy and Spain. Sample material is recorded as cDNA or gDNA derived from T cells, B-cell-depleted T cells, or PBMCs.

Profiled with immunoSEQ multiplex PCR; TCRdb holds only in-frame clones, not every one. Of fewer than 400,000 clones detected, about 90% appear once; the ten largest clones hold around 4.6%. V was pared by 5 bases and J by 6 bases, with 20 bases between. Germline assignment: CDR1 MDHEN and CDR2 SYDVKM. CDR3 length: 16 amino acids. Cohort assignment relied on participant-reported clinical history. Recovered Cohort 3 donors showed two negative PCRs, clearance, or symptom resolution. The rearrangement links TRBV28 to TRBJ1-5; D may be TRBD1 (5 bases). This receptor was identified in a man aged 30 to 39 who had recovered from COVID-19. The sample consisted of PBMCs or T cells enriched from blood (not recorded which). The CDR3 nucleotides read TGTGCCAGCAGTGGGGGTGCGGGGTCGTTTACTCAGCCCCAGCATTTT. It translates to CASSGGAGSFTQPQHF.